What follows is one TCR beta chain and its context. The record originates from a study of blood T cell repertoires in COVID-19. The overall study: COVID-19 samples from acute and convalescent phases originated in the United States, Italy and Spain. PBMCs, B-cell-depleted T cells, or T cells were the source of the cDNA or gDNA that made up the material.

Per the germline V gene, CDR1 is LGHDT and CDR2 is YNNKEL (reference sequence). Trimming at V came to 2 bases and at J to 6 bases, leaving 19 bases not matched to a gene. The CDR3 has 18 amino acids. Original processing methods: Amplification of reference gene primers was used by the study to estimate nucleated cell counts. Data came from immunoSEQ multiplex PCR; TCRdb stores just in-frame clones and leaves some out. V and J calls and clone size follow that table, whereas D and trimming were derived from the DNA. The repertoire includes about 94,000 clones, over 70% of them detected once, and around 20% sits in the top ten.

The chain carries TRBV3-1 (or the pseudogene TRBV3-2) and TRBJ2-7; 7 positions match TRBD1. Sequencing input: peripheral blood. The source of this sequence is a human donor in a cohort sampled during active COVID-19. CDR3 amino acids: CASSQRGGYNNLMGEQYF. As DNA, the CDR3 is TGTGCCAGCAGCCAAAGAGGGGGCTATAATAACCTGATGGGCGAGCAGTACTTC.